This section outlines one TCR beta chain sequence together with its context. There is no known antigen for this receptor. Per-nucleotide qualities are absent, and no much larger clonotype sits a single base away. These data are taken from a study of vaccination and CD4 T cells after COVID-19 (dated 2022 in TCRdb). At the level of the whole study: SARS-CoV-2 positivity had been established in the convalescent patients by nasal swab PCR, and mild disease was recorded in several of these patients and severe disease in one. Control cultures used a CEFX viral epitope pool as positive control, an HIV-1 Nef peptide pool as negative control, or no peptide. Participants got two doses of the Pfizer-BioNTech BNT162b2 vaccine (n=8) or two doses of the Moderna mRNA-1273 vaccine (n=2). The spike-specific CD4+ TCR repertoire was compared before and after mRNA vaccination in 10 to 11 COVID-19 convalescent patients and a handful of infection-naive healthy vaccine recipients. Post-vaccine blood samples were collected a median of about 69 days after the second vaccine dose, ranging from about 12 to 241 days. Post-COVID blood samples were collected from convalescent patients a median of approximately 93 days after diagnosis, with a range of about 35 to 161 days. Overlapping spike peptide pools from SARS-CoV-2 and from the common cold coronaviruses HCoV-NL63, HCoV-OC43 and HCoV-229E were used as culture stimuli. Six males and four females were included in the convalescent cohort, with two Hispanic individuals, seven Caucasians, two Asians and one multiracial person represented. What the work shows at the level of the full study, not this receptor alone: The median count of SARS-CoV-2-reactive clonotypes went up from about 23 after infection to more than 30 after vaccination, although the change was not significant. The number of convalescent patients in the study was relatively small, and the study did not examine early timepoints following natural infection. Among convalescent patients, a median about 90% of the SARS-CoV-2-reactive clones seen after vaccination appeared only after vaccination, which suggests priming specific to the vaccine. Of the vaccine-specific clones in convalescent patients, 304 of 307, or nearly all, reacted only to SARS-CoV-2 spike and did not cross-react with common cold coronaviruses.

Receptor libraries were prepared by PCR. DNA from cultured CD4+ T cells was subjected to TCR sequencing with the Oncomine TCR Beta short-read assay at the Johns Hopkins FTIC core. The QIAamp micro DNA kit was used to extract genomic DNA from the cultured CD4+ T cells. Oncomine TCR Beta libraries from cultured CD4+ T cells were pooled using unique dual indexes and sequenced on an Illumina iSeq 100. Per the original workflow: Non-productive sequences were removed, and CDR3s that did not start with C, did not end with F or W, or were shorter than 7 amino acids were discarded. Antigen-specific clonotypes were identified with the MANAFEST web application by comparing peptide-stimulated wells with reference and other culture wells. To be called positive, a clone needed an FDR below 0.05, an odds ratio above 5, and a productive frequency above 0.1% in at least two of three replicate wells. A clonotype was classed as cross-reactive if the clonotype showed significant expansion both in SARS-CoV-2 spike wells and in at least one common cold coronavirus spike condition. Using R version 3.6.1, CDR3 homology was evaluated through Levenshtein distances (stringdist) along with unrooted phylogenetic trees (ape). Starting from the raw public reads, TCRdb applied fastp trimming at Q25, assembled clones with MiXCR and retained in-frame beta chains. Each CDR3 protein appears once, grouped with its most common genes and DNA. Here the V and J calls rest on TCRdb's processing, not on the authors' analysis. Counted in this sample were roughly 13,000 distinct CDR3 sequences; approximately 49% of them appeared once. About 10% of the sample rests with the top ten.

Taken from the germline V gene, the CDR1 and CDR2 loops are MNHEY and SVGEGT. Ends trimmed: V by 2 bases, J by 3 bases; bases unmatched to a gene: 8. Measured from the cysteine to the phenylalanine, the CDR3 is 17 residues long. The DNA shown is the 51-base CDR3, in frame from base 1. Per the publication, the treatment or condition label means: roughly 10-day PBMC culture with coronavirus spike peptide pools or control peptides (ViraFEST assay). To expand antigen-specific T cells with peptide pools and then pick out the expanded clonotypes through TCR sequencing, the study relied on the ViraFEST assay. The convalescent patients' positive SARS-CoV-2 PCR tests were from March to December 2020, which was before the Alpha, Beta and Delta variants emerged in the United States. Each well held about 2 million PBMCs cultured in IMDM containing approximately 5% human AB serum and approximately 9.8 IU/ml IL-2, with roughly 9.2 ug/ml peptide pools added. On days 3 and 7, half of the culture medium was replaced with fresh IL-2-containing medium. CD4+ T cells were isolated after less than twelve days of culture through negative selection using the EasySep CD4+ T cell isolation kit. Ficoll-Paque Plus gradient centrifugation was used to isolate PBMCs from whole blood, and the isolated PBMCs were then either used fresh or cryopreserved at -140C. Each culture condition was generally run in triplicate wells.

This material consisted of CD4+ T cells from blood, cultured in vitro, taken before SARS-CoV-2 vaccination. The chain is assembled from TRBV6-2 or TRBV6-3 and TRBJ2-3; 10 middle bases align to TRBD2. This sequence was found in a human donor who had recovered from COVID-19. The nucleotide sequence is TGTGCCAGCAGTTACCCACTAGCGGGGTTGGGTACAGATACGCAGTATTTT. This translates into CASSYPLAGLGTDTQYF.